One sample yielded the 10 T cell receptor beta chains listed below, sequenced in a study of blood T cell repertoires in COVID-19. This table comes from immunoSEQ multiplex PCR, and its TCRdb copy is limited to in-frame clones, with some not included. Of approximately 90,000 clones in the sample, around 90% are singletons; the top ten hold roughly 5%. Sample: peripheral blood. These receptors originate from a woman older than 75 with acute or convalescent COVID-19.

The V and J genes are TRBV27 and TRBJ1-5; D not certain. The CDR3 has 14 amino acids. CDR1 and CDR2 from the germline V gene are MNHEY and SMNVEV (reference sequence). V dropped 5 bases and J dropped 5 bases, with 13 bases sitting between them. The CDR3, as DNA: TGTGCCAGCAGTCCCCTCCGGAGGGATCAGCCCCAGCATTTT. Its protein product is CASSPLRRDQPQHF.

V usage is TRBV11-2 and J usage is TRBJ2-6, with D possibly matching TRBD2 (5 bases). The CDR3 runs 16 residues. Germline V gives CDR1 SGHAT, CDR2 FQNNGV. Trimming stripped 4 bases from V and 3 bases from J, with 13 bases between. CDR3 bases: TGTGCCAGCAGCTCCCCCCGGGGTAATGGGGCCAACGTCCTGACTTTC. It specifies CASSSPRGNGANVLTF.

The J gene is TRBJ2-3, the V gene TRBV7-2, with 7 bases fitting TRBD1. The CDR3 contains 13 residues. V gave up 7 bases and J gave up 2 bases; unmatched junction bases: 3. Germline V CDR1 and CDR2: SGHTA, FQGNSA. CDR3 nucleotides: TGTGCCAGCAAACAGGGGATCACAGATACGCAGTATTTT. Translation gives CASKQGITDTQYF.

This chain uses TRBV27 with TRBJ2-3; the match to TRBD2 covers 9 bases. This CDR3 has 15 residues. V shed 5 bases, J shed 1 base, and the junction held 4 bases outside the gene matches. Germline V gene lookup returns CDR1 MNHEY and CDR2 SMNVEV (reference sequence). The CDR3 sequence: CASSQWTSGTDTQYF. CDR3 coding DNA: TGTGCCAGCAGTCAATGGACTAGCGGCACAGATACGCAGTATTTT.

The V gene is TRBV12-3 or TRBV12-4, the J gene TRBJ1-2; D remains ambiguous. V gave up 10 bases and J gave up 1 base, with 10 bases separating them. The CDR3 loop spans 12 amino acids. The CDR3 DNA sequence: TGTGCCACCTCGGGGTTTAACTATGGCTACACCTTC. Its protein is CATSGFNYGYTF.

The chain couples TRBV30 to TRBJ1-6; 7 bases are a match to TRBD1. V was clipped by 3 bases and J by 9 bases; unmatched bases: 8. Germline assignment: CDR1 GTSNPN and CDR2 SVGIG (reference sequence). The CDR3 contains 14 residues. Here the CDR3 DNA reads TGTGCCTGGAGGTCACAGGGGAAGGGTTCACCCCTCCACTTT. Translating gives CAWRSQGKGSPLHF.

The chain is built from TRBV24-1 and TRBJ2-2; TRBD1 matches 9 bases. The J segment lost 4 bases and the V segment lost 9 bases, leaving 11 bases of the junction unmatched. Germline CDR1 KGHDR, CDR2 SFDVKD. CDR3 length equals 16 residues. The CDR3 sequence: CATAGPGQGSTGELFF. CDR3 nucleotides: TGTGCCACCGCGGGGCCCGGACAGGGGAGCACCGGGGAGCTGTTTTTT.

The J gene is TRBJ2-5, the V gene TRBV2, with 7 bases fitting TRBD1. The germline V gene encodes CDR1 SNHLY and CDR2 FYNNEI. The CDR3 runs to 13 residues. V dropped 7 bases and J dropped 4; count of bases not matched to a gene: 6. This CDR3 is CASTPGGVETQYF. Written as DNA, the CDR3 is TGTGCCAGCACTCCAGGGGGTGTAGAGACCCAGTACTTC.

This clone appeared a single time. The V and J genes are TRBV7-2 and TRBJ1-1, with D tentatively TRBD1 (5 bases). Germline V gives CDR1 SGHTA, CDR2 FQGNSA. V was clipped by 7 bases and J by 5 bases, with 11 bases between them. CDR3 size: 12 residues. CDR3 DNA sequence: TGTGCCAGCACCCTGGGGGGGACTGAAGCTTTCTTT. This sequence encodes CASTLGGTEAFF.

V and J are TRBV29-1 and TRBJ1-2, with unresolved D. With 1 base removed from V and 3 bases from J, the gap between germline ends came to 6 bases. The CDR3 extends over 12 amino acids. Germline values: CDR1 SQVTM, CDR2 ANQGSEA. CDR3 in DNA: TGCAGCGTTGAAGGGTTAGACTATGGCTACACCTTC. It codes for CSVEGLDYGYTF.